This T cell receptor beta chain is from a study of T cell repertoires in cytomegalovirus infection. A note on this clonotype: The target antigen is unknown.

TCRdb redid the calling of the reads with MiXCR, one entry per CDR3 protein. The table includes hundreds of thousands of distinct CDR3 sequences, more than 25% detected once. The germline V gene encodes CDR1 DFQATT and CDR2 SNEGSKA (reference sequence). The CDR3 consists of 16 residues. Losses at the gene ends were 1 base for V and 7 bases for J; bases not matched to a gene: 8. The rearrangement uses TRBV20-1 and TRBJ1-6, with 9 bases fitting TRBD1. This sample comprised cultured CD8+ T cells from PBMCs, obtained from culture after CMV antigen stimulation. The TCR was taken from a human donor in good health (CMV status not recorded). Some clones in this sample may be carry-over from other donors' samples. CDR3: CSARGLEGTGNSPLHF. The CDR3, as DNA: TGCAGTGCTAGAGGCCTCGAGGGGACAGGGAATTCACCCCTCCACTTT.